This T cell receptor (beta chain) was recorded in a study of PD-L1 blockade in urothelial cancer. Study-wide background: Patients took up atezolizumab in the mid-2010s at 1,200 mg intravenously every 3 weeks. Whole-study findings and limits: Greater 3-week expansion of tumor-associated blood clones was recorded for durable-benefit patients.

For this clone: No antigen is known for it.

Sample numbers ranged from 1 to 8 per patient, encompassing pretreatment and on-treatment collections. Germline V gene data show CDR1 as SNHLY and CDR2 as FYNNEI. The CDR3 length is 14 residues. The V gene lost 4 bases and the J gene lost 5 bases, with 14 bases spanning the gap. Spiked synthetic TCR analogs estimated absolute template abundance per PCR. Clones were read by immunoSEQ multiplex PCR, and TCRdb kept only the in-frame ones, dropping some. The top ten hold over 1.5% of the sample, which has just under 40,000 clones, approximately 90% seen once. This TCR derives from a man aged 55 to 70 with urothelial cancer. The chain couples TRBV2 to TRBJ2-5; TRBD1 is a possible D gene (5 bases). Specimen: PBMCs, collected around atezolizumab (anti-PD-L1) treatment. CDR3 in DNA: TGTGCCAGCAGTGGGGGCATCATATCGGAGACCCAGTACTTC. Translated: CASSGGIISETQYF.